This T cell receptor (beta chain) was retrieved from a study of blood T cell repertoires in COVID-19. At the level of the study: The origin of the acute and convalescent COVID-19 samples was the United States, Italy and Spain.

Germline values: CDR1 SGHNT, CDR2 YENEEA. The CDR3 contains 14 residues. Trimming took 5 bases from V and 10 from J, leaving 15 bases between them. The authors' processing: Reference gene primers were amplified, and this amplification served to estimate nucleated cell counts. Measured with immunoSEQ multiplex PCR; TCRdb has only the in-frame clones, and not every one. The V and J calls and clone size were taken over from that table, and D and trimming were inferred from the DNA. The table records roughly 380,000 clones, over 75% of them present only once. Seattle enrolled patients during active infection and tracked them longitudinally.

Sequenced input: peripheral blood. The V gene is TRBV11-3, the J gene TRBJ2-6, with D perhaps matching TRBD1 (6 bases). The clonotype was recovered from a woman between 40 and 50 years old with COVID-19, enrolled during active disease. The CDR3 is CASSQGYPENVLTF. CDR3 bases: TGTGCCAGCAGCCAGGGGTACCCCGAGAACGTCCTGACTTTC.